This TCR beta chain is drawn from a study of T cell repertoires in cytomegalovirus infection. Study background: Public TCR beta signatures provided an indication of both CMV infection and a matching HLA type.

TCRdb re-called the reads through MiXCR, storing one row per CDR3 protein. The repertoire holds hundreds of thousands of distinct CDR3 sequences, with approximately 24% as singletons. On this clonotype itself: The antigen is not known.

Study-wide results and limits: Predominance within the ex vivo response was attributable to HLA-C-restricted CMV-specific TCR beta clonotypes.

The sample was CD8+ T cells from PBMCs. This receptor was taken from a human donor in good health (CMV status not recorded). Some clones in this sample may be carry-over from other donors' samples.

The CDR3 coding sequence is TGTGCCATCTCACAGGGGTCCCTGAACACTGAAGCTTTCTTT. Translated: CAISQGSLNTEAFF. This chain uses TRBV12-3 or TRBV12-4 with TRBJ1-1, with 7 bases lining up with TRBD1. V dropped 10 bases and J dropped 0; count of bases not matched to a gene: 8. This CDR3 spans 14 amino acids.